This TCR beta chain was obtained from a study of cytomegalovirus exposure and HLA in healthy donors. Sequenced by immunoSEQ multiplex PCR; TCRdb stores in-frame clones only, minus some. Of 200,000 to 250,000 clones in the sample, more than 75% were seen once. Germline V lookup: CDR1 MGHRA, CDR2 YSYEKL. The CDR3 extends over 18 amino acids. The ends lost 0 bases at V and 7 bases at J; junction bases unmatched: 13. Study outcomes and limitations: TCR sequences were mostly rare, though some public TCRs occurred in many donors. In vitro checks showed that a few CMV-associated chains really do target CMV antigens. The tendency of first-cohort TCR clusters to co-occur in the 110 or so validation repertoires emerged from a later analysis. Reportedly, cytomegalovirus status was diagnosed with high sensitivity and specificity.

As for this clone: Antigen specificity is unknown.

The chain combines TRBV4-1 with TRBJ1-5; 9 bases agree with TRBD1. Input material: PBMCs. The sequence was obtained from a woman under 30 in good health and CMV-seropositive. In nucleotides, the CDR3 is TGCGCCAGCAGCCAAGAAGAGGGAGGACAGGGGAGGGGACAGCCCCAGCATTTT. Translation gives CASSQEEGGQGRGQPQHF.